This TCR beta chain derives from a study of T cells in Graves' hyperthyroidism and ophthalmopathy. Germline V lookup: CDR1 MDHEN, CDR2 SYDVKM. There are 16 residues in the CDR3. Trimming left V 7 bases short and J 4 bases short, with 20 bases between. This clonotype appeared a few times. As yet, its antigen is unknown. Study findings and constraints: Most thyroid clonotypes expanded above 0.001 appeared in blood too.

Researchers took RNA transcripts and amplified the TCR beta CDR3 regions from them. The TCR CDR3 first-round RT-PCR relied on the HTBI primer set. TCRdb redid the calling of the multiplex PCR reads with MiXCR, one entry per CDR3 protein. The table lists 27,000 or so distinct CDR3 sequences, approximately 46% of them singletons. Absent ophthalmopathy progression within 18 months defined stable Graves' hyperthyroidism. The sample taken for sequencing was blood. The chain joins TRBV28 to TRBJ1-3; D perhaps matches TRBD1 (5 bases). This TCR came from a woman aged 25 to 39 with Graves' hyperthyroidism. CDR3: CASIPGGEGVGNTIYF. The CDR3 DNA sequence: TGTGCCAGCATCCCCGGAGGGGAGGGAGTAGGAAACACCATATATTTT.